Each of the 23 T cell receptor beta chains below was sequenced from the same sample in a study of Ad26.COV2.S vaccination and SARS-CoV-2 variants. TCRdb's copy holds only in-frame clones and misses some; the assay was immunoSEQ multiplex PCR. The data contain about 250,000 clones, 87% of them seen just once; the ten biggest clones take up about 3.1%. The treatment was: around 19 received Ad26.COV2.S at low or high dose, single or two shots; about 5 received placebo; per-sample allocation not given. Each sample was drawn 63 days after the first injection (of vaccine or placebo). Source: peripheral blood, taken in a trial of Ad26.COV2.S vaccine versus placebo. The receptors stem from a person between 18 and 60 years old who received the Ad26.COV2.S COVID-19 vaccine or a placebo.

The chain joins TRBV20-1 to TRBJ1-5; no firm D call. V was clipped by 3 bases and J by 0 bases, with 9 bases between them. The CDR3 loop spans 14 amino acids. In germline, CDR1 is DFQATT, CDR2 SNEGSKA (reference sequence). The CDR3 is CSASDGGSNQPQHF. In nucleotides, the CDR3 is TGCAGTGCTAGTGATGGTGGTAGCAATCAGCCCCAGCATTTT.

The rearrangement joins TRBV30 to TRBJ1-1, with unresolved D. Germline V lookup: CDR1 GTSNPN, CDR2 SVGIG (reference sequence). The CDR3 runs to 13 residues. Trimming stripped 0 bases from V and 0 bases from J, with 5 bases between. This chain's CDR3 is CAWSVRVNTEAFF. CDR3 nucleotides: TGTGCCTGGAGTGTACGAGTGAACACTGAAGCTTTCTTT.

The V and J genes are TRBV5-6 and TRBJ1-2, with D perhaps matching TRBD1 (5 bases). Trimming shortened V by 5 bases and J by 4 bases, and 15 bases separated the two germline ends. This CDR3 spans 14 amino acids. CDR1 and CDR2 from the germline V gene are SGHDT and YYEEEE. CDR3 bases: TGTGCCAGCAGTCCGGTCGGGGGGAGCTATGGCTACACCTTC. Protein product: CASSPVGGSYGYTF. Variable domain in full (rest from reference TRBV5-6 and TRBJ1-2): DAGVTQSPTHLIKTRGQQVTLRCSPKSGHDTVSWYQQALGQGPQFIFQYYEEEERQRGNFPDRFSGHQFPNYSSELNVNALLLGDSALYLCASSPVGGSYGYTFGSGTRLTVV.

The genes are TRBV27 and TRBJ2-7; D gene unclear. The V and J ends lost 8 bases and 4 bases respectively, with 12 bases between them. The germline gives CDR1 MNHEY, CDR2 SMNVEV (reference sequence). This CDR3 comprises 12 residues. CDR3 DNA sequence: TGTGCCAGCCATACCCGGGTTTACGAGCAGTACTTC. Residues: CASHTRVYEQYF.

The CDR3 here is CASRNGELFF. CDR3 nucleotides: TGTGCCAGCCGGAACGGGGAGCTGTTTTTT. This sequence joins TRBV19 and TRBJ2-2; D call uncertain. The CDR3 spans 10 residues. Trimming pared 9 bases from V and 7 bases from J, leaving 6 bases between. CDR1 LNHDA and CDR2 SQIVND come from the germline V gene (reference sequence).

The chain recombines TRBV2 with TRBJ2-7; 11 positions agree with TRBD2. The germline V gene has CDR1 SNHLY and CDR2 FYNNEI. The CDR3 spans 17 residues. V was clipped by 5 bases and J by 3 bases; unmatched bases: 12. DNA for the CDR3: TGTGCCAGCAGTCAAGAAGGGGGACTAGCGGACCGCTACGAGCAGTACTTC. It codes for CASSQEGGLADRYEQYF.

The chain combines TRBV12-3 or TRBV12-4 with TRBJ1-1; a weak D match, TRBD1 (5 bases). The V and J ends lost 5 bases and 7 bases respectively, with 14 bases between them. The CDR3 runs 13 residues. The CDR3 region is CASSGRDFSEAFF. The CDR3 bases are TGTGCCAGCAGTGGCAGGGATTTTAGTGAAGCTTTCTTT.

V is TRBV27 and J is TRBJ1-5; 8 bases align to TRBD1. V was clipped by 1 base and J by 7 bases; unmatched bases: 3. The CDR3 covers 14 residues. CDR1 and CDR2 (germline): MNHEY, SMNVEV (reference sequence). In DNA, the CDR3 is TGTGCCAGCAGTTTATGGACAGGGAGGCAGCCCCAGCATTTT. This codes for CASSLWTGRQPQHF.

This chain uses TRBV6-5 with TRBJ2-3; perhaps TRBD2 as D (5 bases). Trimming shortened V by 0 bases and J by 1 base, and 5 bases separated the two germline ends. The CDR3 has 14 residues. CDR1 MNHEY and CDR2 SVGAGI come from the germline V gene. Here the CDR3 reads CASSYSRGTDTQYF. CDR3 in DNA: TGTGCCAGCAGTTACTCGAGGGGCACAGATACGCAGTATTTT.

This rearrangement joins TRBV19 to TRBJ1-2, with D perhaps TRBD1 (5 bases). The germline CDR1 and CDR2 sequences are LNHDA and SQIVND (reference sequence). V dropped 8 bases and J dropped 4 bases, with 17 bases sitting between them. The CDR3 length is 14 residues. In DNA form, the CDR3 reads TGTGCCAGTCATATGGGGCAGGAGGGCTATGGCTACACCTTC. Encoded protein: CASHMGQEGYGYTF.

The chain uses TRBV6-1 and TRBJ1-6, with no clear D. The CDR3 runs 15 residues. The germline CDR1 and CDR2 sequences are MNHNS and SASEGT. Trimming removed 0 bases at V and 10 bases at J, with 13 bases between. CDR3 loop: CASSEAPNVGSPLHF. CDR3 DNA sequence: TGTGCCAGCAGTGAAGCGCCTAACGTAGGCTCACCCCTCCACTTT.

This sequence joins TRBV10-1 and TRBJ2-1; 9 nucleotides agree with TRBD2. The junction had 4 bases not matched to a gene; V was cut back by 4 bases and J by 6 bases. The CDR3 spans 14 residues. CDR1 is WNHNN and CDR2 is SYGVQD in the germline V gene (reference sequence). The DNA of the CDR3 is TGCGCCAGCAGTGGTACTAGCGGGTCCAATGAGCAGTTCTTC. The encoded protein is CASSGTSGSNEQFF.

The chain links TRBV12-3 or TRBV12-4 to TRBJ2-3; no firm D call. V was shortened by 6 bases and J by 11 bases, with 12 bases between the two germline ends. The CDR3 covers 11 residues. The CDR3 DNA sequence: TGTGCCAGCAGCCCATTCGTAAAGCAGTATTTT. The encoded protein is CASSPFVKQYF.

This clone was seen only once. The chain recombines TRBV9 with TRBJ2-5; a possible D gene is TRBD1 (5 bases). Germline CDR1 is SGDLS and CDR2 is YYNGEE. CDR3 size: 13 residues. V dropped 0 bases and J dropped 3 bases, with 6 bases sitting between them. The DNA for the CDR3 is TGTGCCAGCAGCGTAGCACAGGAAGAGACCCAGTACTTC. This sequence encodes CASSVAQEETQYF.

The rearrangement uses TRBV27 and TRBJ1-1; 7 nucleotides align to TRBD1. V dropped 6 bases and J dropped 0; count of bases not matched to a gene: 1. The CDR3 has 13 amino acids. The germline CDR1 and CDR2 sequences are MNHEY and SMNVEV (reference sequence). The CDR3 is CASRGQLNTEAFF. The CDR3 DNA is TGTGCCAGCAGGGGACAGTTGAACACTGAAGCTTTCTTT.

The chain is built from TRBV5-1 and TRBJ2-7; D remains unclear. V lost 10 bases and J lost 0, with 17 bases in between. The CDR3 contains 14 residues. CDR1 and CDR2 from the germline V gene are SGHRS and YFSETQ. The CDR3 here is CASAWEWGSYEQYF. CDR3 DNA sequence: TGCGCCTCGGCGTGGGAATGGGGCTCCTACGAGCAGTACTTC.

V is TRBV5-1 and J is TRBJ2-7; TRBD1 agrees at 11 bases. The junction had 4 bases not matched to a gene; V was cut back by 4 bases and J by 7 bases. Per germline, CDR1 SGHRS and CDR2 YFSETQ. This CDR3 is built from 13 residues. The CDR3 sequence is CASSLGTGGEQYF. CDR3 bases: TGCGCCAGCAGCCTCGGGACAGGGGGGGAGCAGTACTTC.

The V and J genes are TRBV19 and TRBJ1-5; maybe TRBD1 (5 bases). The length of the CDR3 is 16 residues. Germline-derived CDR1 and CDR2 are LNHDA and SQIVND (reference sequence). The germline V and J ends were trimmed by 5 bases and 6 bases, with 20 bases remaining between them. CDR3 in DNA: TGTGCCAGTAGTCCCCATGACAGAACGCTGGGTCAGCCCCAGCATTTT. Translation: CASSPHDRTLGQPQHF. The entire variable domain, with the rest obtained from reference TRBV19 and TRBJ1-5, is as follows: DGGITQSPKYLFRKEGQNVTLSCEQNLNHDAMYWYRQDPGQGLRLIYYSQIVNDFQKGDIAEGYSVSREKKESFPLTVTSAQKNPTAFYLCASSPHDRTLGQPQHFGDGTRLSIL.

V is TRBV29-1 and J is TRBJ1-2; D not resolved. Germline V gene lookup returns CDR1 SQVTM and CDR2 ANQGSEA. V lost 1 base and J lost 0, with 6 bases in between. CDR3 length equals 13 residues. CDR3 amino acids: CSVEGRANYGYTF. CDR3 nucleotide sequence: TGCAGCGTTGAAGGCCGGGCTAACTATGGCTACACCTTC. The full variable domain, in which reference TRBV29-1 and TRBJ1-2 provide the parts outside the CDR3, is SAVISQKPSRDICQRGTSLTIQCQVDSQVTMMFWYRQQPGQSLTLIATANQGSEATYESGFVIDKFPISRPNLTFSTLTVSNMSPEDSSIYLCSVEGRANYGYTFGSGTRLTVV.

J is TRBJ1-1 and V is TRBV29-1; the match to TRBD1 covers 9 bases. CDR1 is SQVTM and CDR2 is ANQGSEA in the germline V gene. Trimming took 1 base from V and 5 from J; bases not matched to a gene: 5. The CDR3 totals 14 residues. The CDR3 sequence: CSVEAQGAGTEAFF. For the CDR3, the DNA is TGCAGCGTTGAAGCACAGGGGGCCGGGACTGAAGCTTTCTTT.

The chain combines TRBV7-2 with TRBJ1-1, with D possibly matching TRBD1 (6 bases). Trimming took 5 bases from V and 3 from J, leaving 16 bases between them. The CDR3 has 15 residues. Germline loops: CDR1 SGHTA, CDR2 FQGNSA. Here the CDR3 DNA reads TGTGCCAGCAGCCCGCCCGGGACAAGAGACACTGAAGCTTTCTTT. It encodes CASSPPGTRDTEAFF.

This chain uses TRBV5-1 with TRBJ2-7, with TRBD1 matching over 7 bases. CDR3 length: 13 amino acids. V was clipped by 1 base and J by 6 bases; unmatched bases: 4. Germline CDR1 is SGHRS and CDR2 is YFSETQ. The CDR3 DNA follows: TGCGCCAGCAGCTTGACAGGGGTTACCGAGCAGTACTTC. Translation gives CASSLTGVTEQYF.

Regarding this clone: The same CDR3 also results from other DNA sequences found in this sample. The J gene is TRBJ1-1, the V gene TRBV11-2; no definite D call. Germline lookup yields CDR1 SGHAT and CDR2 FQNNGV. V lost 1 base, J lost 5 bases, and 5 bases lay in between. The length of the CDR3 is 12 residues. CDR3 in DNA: TGTGCCAGCAGCTTAGTTGAAACTGAAGCTTTCTTT. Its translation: CASSLVETEAFF.